What follows are 29 T cell receptor beta chains derived from one specimen sequenced in a study of T cells in localized non-small cell lung cancer. The table came from immunoSEQ multiplex PCR; TCRdb's copy has only in-frame clones and leaves some out. Altogether about 940 clones are present, around 35% being singletons, with the ten largest covering about 16%. The specimen comprised normal lung tissue next to the tumor, sampled before any cancer treatment. Every receptor here comes from a female donor older than 55 with stage III squamous cell lung carcinoma.

This clone showed up just a few times. The rearrangement links TRBV2 to TRBJ1-2; maybe TRBD1 (5 bases). The CDR3 totals 14 residues. V was cut by 7 bases and J by 2 bases, with 14 bases left in between. CDR1 is SNHLY, CDR2 FYNNEI, per germline. The CDR3 here is CASKDSGGNYGYTF. The CDR3 bases are TGTGCCAGCAAAGACAGCGGCGGAAACTATGGCTACACCTTC.

The chain recombines TRBV28 with TRBJ2-1; TRBD1 might be the D (5 bases). The CDR3 runs 13 residues. The ends were cut back, 3 bases at V and 4 bases at J, with 7 bases in the middle. CDR1 and CDR2 from the germline V gene are MDHEN and SYDVKM. The CDR3 DNA reads as TGTGCCAGCAGTTTGGACACTTACAATGAGCAGTTCTTC. This gives the protein CASSLDTYNEQFF.

By share, this clone counts as medium-sized. Its ends do not fully match the called genes, so a read error is possible. CDR3 loop: CASSLTLTTSYEQYF. CDR3 nucleotide sequence: TGTGCTAGCAGCTTAACGCTTACGACCTCCTACGAGCAGTACTTC. The V and J genes are TRBV11-3 and TRBJ2-7; no definite D call. CDR1 SGHNT and CDR2 YENEEA come from the germline V gene. CDR3 size: 15 residues.

For the CDR3, the DNA is TGTGCCAGCAGTTTGACAGGGCTCTCTGGAAACACCATATATTTT. This sequence encodes CASSLTGLSGNTIYF. V usage is TRBV28 and J usage is TRBJ1-3; 7 nucleotides match TRBD1. The germline V gene encodes CDR1 MDHEN and CDR2 SYDVKM. The CDR3 contains 15 residues. After removal of 3 bases from V and 0 bases from J, the junction contained 2 bases not matched to a gene. The complete variable domain, with remaining parts taken from reference TRBV28 and TRBJ1-3, reads DVKVTQSSRYLVKRTGEKVFLECVQDMDHENMFWYRQDPGLGLRLIYFSYDVKMKEKGDIPEGYSVSREKKERFSLILESASTNQTSMYLCASSLTGLSGNTIYFGEGSWLTVV.

The V call is TRBV7-7, the J call TRBJ2-7; tentative D call: TRBD2 (6 bases). CDR1 and CDR2 (germline): SSHAT, FNYEAQ (reference sequence). The length of the CDR3 is 17 residues. The V gene lost 6 bases and the J gene lost 2 bases, with 23 bases spanning the gap. The chain's CDR3 is CASSLFRDFQRAYEQYF. The CDR3 DNA sequence: TGTGCCAGCAGTCTCTTTCGGGACTTCCAAAGGGCCTACGAGCAGTACTTC.

In its sample, this clone was seen a few times. This chain uses TRBV14 with TRBJ2-7, with 10 bases identical to TRBD1. The CDR3 runs 15 residues. Germline CDR1 and CDR2: SGHDN and FVKESK. With V trimmed by 3 bases and J by 2 bases, 4 bases remained unmatched. CDR3 nucleotides: TGTGCCAGCAGCCAGCCGGACAGGGGGGCCTACGAGCAGTACTTC. This codes for CASSQPDRGAYEQYF.

The chain uses TRBV29-1 and TRBJ2-3; TRBD2 matches at 8 bases. There are 12 residues in the CDR3. CDR1 is SQVTM and CDR2 is ANQGSEA in the germline V gene. The V and J ends lost 4 bases and 5 bases, in that order; junction bases with no gene match: 2. The CDR3, as DNA: TGCAGCGTTGGGCTAGCGGGAGATACGCAGTATTTT. Its translation is CSVGLAGDTQYF.

This clone was picked up a small number of times. CDR3 amino acids: CASGGPYNSPLHF. In DNA form, the CDR3 reads TGTGCCAGTGGGGGGCCCTATAATTCACCCCTCCACTTT. The rearrangement links TRBV19 to TRBJ1-6, with D maybe TRBD1 (6 bases). Trimming removed 8 bases from V and 2 bases from J, with 7 bases in between. This CDR3 comprises 13 residues. Germline-derived CDR1 and CDR2 are LNHDA and SQIVND (reference sequence).

The rearrangement joins TRBV23-1 to TRBJ1-1; TRBD1 agrees at 7 bases. TRBV23-1 is known as an ORF, though its function is uncertain. The CDR3 extends over 13 amino acids. Trimming took 3 bases from V and 11 from J; bases not matched to a gene: 9. The DNA for the CDR3 is TGCGCCAGCAGTCATTCAGACAGGGCCGTGGCTTTCTTT. It encodes CASSHSDRAVAFF.

This chain connects TRBV15 to TRBJ1-5, with D uncertain. The germline V and J ends were trimmed by 4 bases and 4 bases, with 11 bases remaining between them. Germline CDR1 reads LNHNV; CDR2 reads YYDKDF (reference sequence). The CDR3 has 14 residues. The DNA for the CDR3 is TGTGCCACCAGCACTGGCGCTAGAAATCAGCCCCAGCATTTT. Amino acid sequence: CATSTGARNQPQHF.

J is TRBJ2-3 and V is TRBV19, with TRBD1 identical over 8 bases. The J segment lost 1 base and the V segment lost 7 bases, leaving 10 bases of the junction unmatched. Germline CDR1 reads LNHDA; CDR2 reads SQIVND (reference sequence). The CDR3 loop spans 16 amino acids. The CDR3 spells CASNPTPGQGTDTQYF. CDR3 nucleotide sequence: TGTGCCAGTAACCCCACTCCGGGACAGGGCACAGATACGCAGTATTTT.

The V gene is TRBV7-8, the J gene TRBJ2-7; 11 positions match TRBD1. Germline assignment: CDR1 SGHVS and CDR2 FQNEAQ. The ends lost 3 bases at V and 6 bases at J; junction bases unmatched: 7. The CDR3 is 15 amino acids. The CDR3 DNA follows: TGTGCCAGCAGCTTGGGTCTAGGGACAGGGGGCGAGCAGTACTTC. It specifies CASSLGLGTGGEQYF.

In this sample, this clone turned up a few times. The genes are TRBV28 and TRBJ2-7, with TRBD1 matching 11 bases. J was trimmed by 4 bases and V by 6 bases; bases with no gene match: 2. Germline V gives CDR1 MDHEN, CDR2 SYDVKM. This CDR3 has 13 amino acids. The CDR3, as DNA: TGTGCCAGCAGCGGGACAGGGGGATACGAGCAGTACTTC. Encoded protein: CASSGTGGYEQYF. The whole variable domain, filled in from reference TRBV28 and TRBJ2-7, reads DVKVTQSSRYLVKRTGEKVFLECVQDMDHENMFWYRQDPGLGLRLIYFSYDVKMKEKGDIPEGYSVSREKKERFSLILESASTNQTSMYLCASSGTGGYEQYFGPGTRLTVT.

This clone was seen more than once but under ten times. The chain is built from TRBV2 and TRBJ1-3, with no clear D. V was cut by 2 bases and J by 4 bases, with 15 bases left in between. CDR1 and CDR2 (germline): SNHLY, FYNNEI. The CDR3 contains 16 residues. CDR3 in amino acids: CASSELIGVGGNTIYF. In DNA, the CDR3 is TGTGCCAGCAGTGAACTCATCGGGGTGGGCGGAAACACCATATATTTT.

The chain is built from TRBV11-3 and TRBJ2-6; D is ambiguous. The V end was cut by 5 bases, the J end by 0 bases, with 8 bases between. Germline-derived CDR1 and CDR2 are SGHNT and YENEEA. The CDR3 runs 15 residues. The CDR3 sequence is CASSRLASGANVLTF. DNA for the CDR3: TGTGCCAGCAGCCGACTGGCCTCTGGGGCCAACGTCCTGACTTTC.

This clone was counted a few times. Here the CDR3 DNA reads TGTGCCAGCAGCTCCGGACAGGTCCACTATGGCTACACCTTC. This translates into CASSSGQVHYGYTF. This chain joins TRBV6-8 and TRBJ1-2, with 7 bases fitting TRBD1. Germline assignment: CDR1 MNHGY and CDR2 SAAAGT. The V segment lost 6 bases and the J segment 3 bases; nucleotides outside the gene matches: 7. The CDR3 has 14 amino acids.

The V and J genes are TRBV19 and TRBJ1-2; the D is unclear. The CDR3 sequence is 11 residues long. Between the trimmed V and J ends, which lost 4 bases and 4 bases, there was a span of 4 bases. Germline V gene lookup returns CDR1 LNHDA and CDR2 SQIVND (reference sequence). The CDR3 nucleotides are TGTGCCAGTAGTAATAGCTATGGCTACACCTTC. This codes for CASSNSYGYTF.

J is TRBJ2-3 and V is TRBV6-8, with 8 bases lining up with TRBD2. This CDR3 has 15 amino acids. Trimming removed 10 bases from V and 4 bases from J; junction bases left unmatched: 13. The germline V gene encodes CDR1 MNHGY and CDR2 SAAAGT. The CDR3 region is CATQKGGGPSDTQYF. DNA of the CDR3: TGTGCCACCCAAAAGGGCGGGGGGCCCTCAGATACGCAGTATTTT.

The rearrangement links TRBV19 to TRBJ1-1; 11 nucleotides align to TRBD1. Germline V CDR1 and CDR2: LNHDA, SQIVND (reference sequence). J lost 3 bases, V lost 10 bases, and 10 bases had no gene match. The CDR3 length is 15 residues. CDR3 bases: TGTGCCACCCGGGACAGGGGGAGGTCGGACACTGAAGCTTTCTTT. It yields the protein CATRDRGRSDTEAFF.

This chain uses TRBV28 with TRBJ2-3; a weak D match, TRBD2 (6 bases). The CDR3 contains 15 residues. The V gene's germline CDR1 is MDHEN and CDR2 SYDVKM. Trimming took 6 bases from V and 2 from J, leaving 15 bases between them. The CDR3 sequence: CASSHRRGSTDTQYF. CDR3 coding DNA: TGTGCCAGCAGCCACCGGCGGGGATCCACAGATACGCAGTATTTT.

Here the CDR3 DNA reads TGCAGCGTTGATGCGGGGGTCGCGGATACGCAGTATTTT. This encodes CSVDAGVADTQYF. This chain joins TRBV29-1 and TRBJ2-3; TRBD2 matches at 7 bases. This CDR3 comprises 13 residues. Germline lookup yields CDR1 SQVTM and CDR2 ANQGSEA. Unmatched junction bases numbered 6, after V lost 3 bases and J lost 6 bases.

The genes are TRBV25-1 and TRBJ2-3; no clear D. CDR1 is MGHDK and CDR2 is SYGVNS in the germline V gene. The CDR3 has 13 residues. V was shortened by 2 bases and J by 2 bases, with 5 bases between the two germline ends. The CDR3 here is CASSELSTDTQYF. CDR3 nucleotides: TGTGCCAGCAGTGAACTATCCACAGATACGCAGTATTTT.

This clone is classed as medium-sized. V is TRBV9 and J is TRBJ2-7; 7 nucleotides line up with TRBD2. The CDR3 contains 16 residues. Germline CDR1 reads SGDLS; CDR2 reads YYNGEE. Trimming took 0 bases from V and 1 from J; bases not matched to a gene: 7. The CDR3 region is CASSVVKTSPSYEQYF. The DNA of the CDR3 is TGTGCCAGCAGCGTAGTTAAGACTAGCCCTTCCTACGAGCAGTACTTC.

Only a few counts were recorded for this clone. The V and J genes are TRBV28 and TRBJ2-3; D not resolved. The V and J ends lost 3 bases and 1 base respectively, with 8 bases between them. The CDR3 runs 14 residues. Germline V gives CDR1 MDHEN, CDR2 SYDVKM. The CDR3 DNA is TGTGCCAGCAGTTTTTTGAGCGGCACAGATACGCAGTATTTT. Amino acid sequence: CASSFLSGTDTQYF.

The chain couples TRBV19 to TRBJ2-3; 10 bases line up with TRBD1. Trimming cost V 8 bases and J 4 bases; bases outside gene matches: 6. The CDR3 spans 14 residues. Per the germline V gene, CDR1 is LNHDA and CDR2 is SQIVND (reference sequence). The chain's CDR3 is CASLDRGRADTQYF. The CDR3 coding sequence is TGTGCCAGTCTAGACAGGGGGCGAGCAGATACGCAGTATTTT.

The chain carries TRBV28 and TRBJ2-2, with D perhaps given as TRBD1 or TRBD2 (5 bases each). This CDR3 is built from 13 residues. The germline gives CDR1 MDHEN, CDR2 SYDVKM. The germline V and J ends were trimmed by 6 bases and 5 bases, with 10 bases remaining between them. CDR3 protein: CASRGEDTGELFF. CDR3 in DNA: TGTGCCAGCAGGGGGGAAGATACCGGGGAGCTGTTTTTT. The complete variable domain, with remaining parts taken from reference TRBV28 and TRBJ2-2, reads DVKVTQSSRYLVKRTGEKVFLECVQDMDHENMFWYRQDPGLGLRLIYFSYDVKMKEKGDIPEGYSVSREKKERFSLILESASTNQTSMYLCASRGEDTGELFFGEGSRLTVL.

This clone showed up just a few times. V gene TRBV11-3 combines with J gene TRBJ1-4; a possible D gene is TRBD1 (5 bases). Trimming removed 5 bases from V and 6 bases from J, with 13 bases in between. CDR3 length equals 14 residues. The germline V gene encodes CDR1 SGHNT and CDR2 YENEEA. For the CDR3, the DNA is TGTGCCAGCAGCCCTGGGGGGACGGATGAAAAACTGTTTTTT. This codes for CASSPGGTDEKLFF.

This clone appeared a few times. The chain employs TRBV23-1 and TRBJ2-7; TRBD1 or TRBD2 may be the D gene (6 bases each). TRBV23-1 is an ORF; its function is uncertain. This CDR3 is 16 amino acids long. V was cut by 8 bases and J by 3 bases, with 23 bases left in between. This CDR3 is CASQGFNTRERYEQYF. CDR3 sequence (DNA): TGCGCCAGCCAGGGGTTTAATACACGGGAGCGCTACGAGCAGTACTTC.

The chain couples TRBV30 to TRBJ2-1, with a weak D call TRBD2 (7 bases). The V end was cut by 0 bases, the J end by 10 bases, with 13 bases between. Germline V gene lookup returns CDR1 GTSNPN and CDR2 SVGIG (reference sequence). The CDR3 consists of 13 residues. CDR3 region: CAWSVLGRGEQFF. The CDR3 bases are TGTGCCTGGAGTGTTTTAGGGAGGGGGGAGCAGTTCTTC. Looking up the rest from reference TRBV30 and TRBJ2-1 gives the full variable domain: SQTIHQWPATLVQPVGSPLSLECTVEGTSNPNLYWYRQAAGRGLQLLFYSVGIGQISSEVPQNLSASRPQDRQFILSSKKLLLSDSGFYLCAWSVLGRGEQFFGPGTRLTVL.